The 2 T cell receptor beta chains in this list originate from one sample, sequenced in a study of CD8 T cells in Susac syndrome (dated by TCRdb to about 2019). To prepare the library, the immunoSEQ multiplex PCR assay was applied. RNA was extracted with the RNeasy kit and 0.5 to 1 ug was reverse transcribed using random hexamers. TCRdb reprocessed the public reads (quality trimming at Q25 with fastp, clone calling with MiXCR) and kept in-frame beta chains. Rows with a matching CDR3 protein are joined into one entry that keeps the most common DNA and genes. For this sample there are about 76,000 distinct CDR3 sequences; roughly nine tenths appear just once. The top ten hold just over 0.5% of the sample. Sequenced input: CD8+ T cells from PBMCs. The receptors were gathered from a human donor with multiple sclerosis.

The CDR3 protein is CASSSGPPNEQFF. The CDR3 DNA is TGCGCCAGCAGCTCTGGACCCCCCAATGAGCAGTTCTTC. The chain employs TRBV5-1 and TRBJ2-1; D ambiguous. Germline CDR1 reads SGHRS; CDR2 reads YFSETQ. The ends were cut back, 3 bases at V and 6 bases at J, with 10 bases in the middle. The CDR3 length is 13 residues.

The chain carries TRBV20-1 and TRBJ1-1; 7 positions match TRBD1. CDR3 length equals 13 residues. Germline CDR1 reads DFQATT; CDR2 reads SNEGSKA (reference sequence). V shed 3 bases, J shed 3 bases, and the junction held 4 bases outside the gene matches. The CDR3 sequence is CSARPQGDTEAFF. As DNA, the CDR3 is TGCAGTGCTAGGCCCCAGGGGGACACTGAAGCTTTCTTT.